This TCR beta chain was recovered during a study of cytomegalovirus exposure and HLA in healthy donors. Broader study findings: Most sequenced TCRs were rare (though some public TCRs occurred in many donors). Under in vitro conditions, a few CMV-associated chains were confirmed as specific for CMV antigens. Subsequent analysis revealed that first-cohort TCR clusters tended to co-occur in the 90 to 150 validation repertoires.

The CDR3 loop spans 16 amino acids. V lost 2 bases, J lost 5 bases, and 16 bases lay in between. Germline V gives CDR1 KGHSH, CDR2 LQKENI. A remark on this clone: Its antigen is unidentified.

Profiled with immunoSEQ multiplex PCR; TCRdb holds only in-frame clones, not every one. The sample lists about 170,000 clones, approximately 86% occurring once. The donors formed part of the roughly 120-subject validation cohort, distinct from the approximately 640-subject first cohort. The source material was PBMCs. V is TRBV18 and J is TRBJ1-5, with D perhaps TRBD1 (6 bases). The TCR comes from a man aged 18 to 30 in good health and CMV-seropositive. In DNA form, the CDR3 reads TGTGCCAGCTCACCAAAATCCGGAGGGGGGGATCAGCCCCAGCATTTT. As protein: CASSPKSGGGDQPQHF.